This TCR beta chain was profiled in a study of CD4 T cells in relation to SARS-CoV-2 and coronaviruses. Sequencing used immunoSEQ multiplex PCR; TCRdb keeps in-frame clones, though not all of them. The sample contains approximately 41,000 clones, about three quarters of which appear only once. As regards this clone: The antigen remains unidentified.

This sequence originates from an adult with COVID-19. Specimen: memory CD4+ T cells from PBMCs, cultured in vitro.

CDR3 coding DNA: TGTGCCAGCAGCTTGTTGGGGTTTGAGAATCAGCCCCAGCATTTT. Translated: CASSLLGFENQPQHF. The chain is built from TRBV5-5 and TRBJ1-5; no clear D. The CDR3 has 15 amino acids. V lost 1 base and J lost 4, with 12 bases in between. Germline-derived CDR1 and CDR2 are SGHKS and YYEKEE (reference sequence). Full variable domain (missing parts from reference TRBV5-5 and TRBJ1-5): DAGVTQSPTHLIKTRGQQVTLRCSPISGHKSVSWYQQVLGQGPQFIFQYYEKEERGRGNFPDRFSARQFPNYSSELNVNALLLGDSALYLCASSLLGFENQPQHFGDGTRLSIL.